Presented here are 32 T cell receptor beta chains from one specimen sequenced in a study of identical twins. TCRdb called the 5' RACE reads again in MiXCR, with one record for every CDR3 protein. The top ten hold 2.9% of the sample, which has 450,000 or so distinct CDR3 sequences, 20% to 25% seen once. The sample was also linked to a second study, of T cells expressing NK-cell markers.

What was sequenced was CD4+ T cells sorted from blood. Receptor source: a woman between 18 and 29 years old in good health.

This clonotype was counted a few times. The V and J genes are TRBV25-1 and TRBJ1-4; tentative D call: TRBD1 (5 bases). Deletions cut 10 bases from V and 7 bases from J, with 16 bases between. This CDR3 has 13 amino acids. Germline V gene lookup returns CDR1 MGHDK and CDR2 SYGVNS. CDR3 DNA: TGTGCCACAGGCTTGGGAGGGGTTGAAAAACTGTTTTTT. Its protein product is CATGLGGVEKLFF.

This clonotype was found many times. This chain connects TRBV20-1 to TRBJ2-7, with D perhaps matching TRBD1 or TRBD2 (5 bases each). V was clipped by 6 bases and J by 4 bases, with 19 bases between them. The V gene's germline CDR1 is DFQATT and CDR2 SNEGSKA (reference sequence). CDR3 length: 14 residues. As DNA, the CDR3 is TGCAGTGCGCGGACTGGGACCCCTTCGTACGAGCAGTACTTC. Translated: CSARTGTPSYEQYF.

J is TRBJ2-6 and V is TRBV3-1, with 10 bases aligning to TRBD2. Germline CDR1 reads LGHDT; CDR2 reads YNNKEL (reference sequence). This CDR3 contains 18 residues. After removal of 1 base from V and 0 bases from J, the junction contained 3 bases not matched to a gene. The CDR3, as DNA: TGTGCCAGCAGCCAAGGAGCGGGAGGGCCCTCTGGGGCCAACGTCCTGACTTTC. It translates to CASSQGAGGPSGANVLTF.

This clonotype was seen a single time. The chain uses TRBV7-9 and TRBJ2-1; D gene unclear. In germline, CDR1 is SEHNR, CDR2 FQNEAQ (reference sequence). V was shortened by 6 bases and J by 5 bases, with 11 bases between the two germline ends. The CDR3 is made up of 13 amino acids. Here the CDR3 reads CASRVGPNNEQFF. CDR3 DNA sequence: TGTGCCAGCAGAGTAGGACCGAACAATGAGCAGTTCTTC.

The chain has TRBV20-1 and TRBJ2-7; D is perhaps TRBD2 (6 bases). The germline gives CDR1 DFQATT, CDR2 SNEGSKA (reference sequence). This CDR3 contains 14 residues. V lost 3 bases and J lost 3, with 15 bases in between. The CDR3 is CSARSRERVYEQYF. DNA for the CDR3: TGCAGTGCTAGGAGCCGGGAGAGGGTCTACGAGCAGTACTTC.

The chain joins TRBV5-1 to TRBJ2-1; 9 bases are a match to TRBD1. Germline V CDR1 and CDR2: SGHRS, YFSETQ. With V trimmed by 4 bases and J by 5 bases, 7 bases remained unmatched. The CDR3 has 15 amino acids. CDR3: CASSAWGQGNNEQFF. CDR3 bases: TGCGCCAGCAGCGCTTGGGGACAGGGTAACAATGAGCAGTTCTTC.

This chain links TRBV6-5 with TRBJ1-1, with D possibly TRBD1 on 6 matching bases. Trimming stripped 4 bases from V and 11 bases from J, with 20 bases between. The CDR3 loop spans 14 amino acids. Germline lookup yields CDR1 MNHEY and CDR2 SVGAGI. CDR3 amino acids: CASSSPGGGGSAFF. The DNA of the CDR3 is TGTGCCAGCAGTTCCCCCGGGGGAGGGGGTTCGGCTTTCTTT.

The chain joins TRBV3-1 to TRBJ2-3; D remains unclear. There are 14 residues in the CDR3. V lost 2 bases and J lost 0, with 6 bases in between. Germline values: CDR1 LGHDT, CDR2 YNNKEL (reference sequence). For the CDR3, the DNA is TGTGCCAGCAGCCAAATAACTAGCACAGATACGCAGTATTTT. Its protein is CASSQITSTDTQYF.

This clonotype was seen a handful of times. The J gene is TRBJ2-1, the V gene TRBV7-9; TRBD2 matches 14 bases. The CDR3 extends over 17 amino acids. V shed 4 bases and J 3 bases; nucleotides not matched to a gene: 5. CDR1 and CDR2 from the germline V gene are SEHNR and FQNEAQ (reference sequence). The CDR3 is CASSSGLAGDNYNEQFF. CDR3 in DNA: TGTGCCAGCAGCTCGGGACTAGCGGGAGACAACTACAATGAGCAGTTCTTC.

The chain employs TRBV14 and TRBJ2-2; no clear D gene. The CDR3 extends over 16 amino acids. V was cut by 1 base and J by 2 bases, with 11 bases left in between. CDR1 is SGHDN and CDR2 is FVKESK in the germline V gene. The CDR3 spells CASSQVRAFNTGELFF. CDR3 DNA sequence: TGTGCCAGCAGCCAAGTTCGGGCCTTTAACACCGGGGAGCTGTTTTTT.

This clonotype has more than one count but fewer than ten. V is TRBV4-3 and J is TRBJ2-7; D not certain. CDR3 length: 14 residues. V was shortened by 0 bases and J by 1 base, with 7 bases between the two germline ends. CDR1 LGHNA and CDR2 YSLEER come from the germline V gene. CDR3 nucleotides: TGCGCCAGCAGCCAAGATCCCACTTCCTACGAGCAGTACTTC. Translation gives CASSQDPTSYEQYF.

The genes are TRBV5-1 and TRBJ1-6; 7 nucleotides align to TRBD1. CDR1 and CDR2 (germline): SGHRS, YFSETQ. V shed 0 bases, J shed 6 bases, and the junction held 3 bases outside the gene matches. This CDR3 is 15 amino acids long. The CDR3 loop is CASSLEYRGNSPLHF. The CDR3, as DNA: TGCGCCAGCAGCTTGGAGTACAGGGGTAATTCACCCCTCCACTTT.

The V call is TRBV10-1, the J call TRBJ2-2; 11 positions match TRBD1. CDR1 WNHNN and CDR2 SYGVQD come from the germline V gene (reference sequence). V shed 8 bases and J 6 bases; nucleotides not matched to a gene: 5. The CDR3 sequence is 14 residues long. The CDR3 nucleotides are TGCGCCAGCGGAGAGGGACAGGGGGCCGGGGAGCTGTTTTTT. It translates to CASGEGQGAGELFF.

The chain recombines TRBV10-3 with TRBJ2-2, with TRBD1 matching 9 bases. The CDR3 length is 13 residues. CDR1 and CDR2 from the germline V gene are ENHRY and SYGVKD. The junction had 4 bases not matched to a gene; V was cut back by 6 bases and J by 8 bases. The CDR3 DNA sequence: TGTGCCATCAGAACAGGGGGCAATGGGGAGCTGTTTTTT. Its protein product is CAIRTGGNGELFF.

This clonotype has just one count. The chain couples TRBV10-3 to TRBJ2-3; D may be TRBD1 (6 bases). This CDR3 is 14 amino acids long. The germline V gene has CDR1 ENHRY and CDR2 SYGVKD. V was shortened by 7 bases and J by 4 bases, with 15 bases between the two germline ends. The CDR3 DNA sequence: TGTGCCATCAACGGCCCCAGGGGATCAGATACGCAGTATTTT. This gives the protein CAINGPRGSDTQYF.

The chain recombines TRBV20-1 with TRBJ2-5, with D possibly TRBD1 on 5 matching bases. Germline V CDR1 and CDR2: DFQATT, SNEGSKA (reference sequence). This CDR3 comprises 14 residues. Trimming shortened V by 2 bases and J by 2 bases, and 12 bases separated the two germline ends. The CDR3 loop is CSARKGAVQETQYF. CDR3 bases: TGCAGTGCTAGAAAAGGGGCAGTTCAAGAGACCCAGTACTTC.

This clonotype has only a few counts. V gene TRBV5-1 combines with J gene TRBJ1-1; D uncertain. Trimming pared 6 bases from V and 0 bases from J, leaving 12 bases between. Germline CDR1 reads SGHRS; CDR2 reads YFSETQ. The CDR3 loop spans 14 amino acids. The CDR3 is CASTPGVMNTEAFF. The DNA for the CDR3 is TGCGCCAGCACCCCCGGGGTTATGAACACTGAAGCTTTCTTT.

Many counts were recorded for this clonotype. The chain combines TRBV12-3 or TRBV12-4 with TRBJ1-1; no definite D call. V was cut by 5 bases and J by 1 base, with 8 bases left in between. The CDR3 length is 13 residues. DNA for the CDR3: TGTGCCAGCAGTCTAAACTCGAACACTGAAGCTTTCTTT. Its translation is CASSLNSNTEAFF.

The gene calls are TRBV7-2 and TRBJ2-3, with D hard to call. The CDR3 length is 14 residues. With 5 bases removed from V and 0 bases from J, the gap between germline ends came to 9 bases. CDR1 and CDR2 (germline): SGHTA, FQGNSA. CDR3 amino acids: CASSAGWSTDTQYF. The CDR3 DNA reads TGTGCCAGCAGCGCAGGCTGGAGCACAGATACGCAGTATTTT.

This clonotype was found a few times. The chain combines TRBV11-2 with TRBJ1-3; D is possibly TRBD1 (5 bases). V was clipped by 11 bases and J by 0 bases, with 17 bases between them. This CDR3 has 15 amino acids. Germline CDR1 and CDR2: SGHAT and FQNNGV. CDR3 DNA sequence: TGTGCCTTCGGGGGAGGCCACCACTCTGGAAACACCATATATTTT. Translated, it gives CAFGGGHHSGNTIYF.

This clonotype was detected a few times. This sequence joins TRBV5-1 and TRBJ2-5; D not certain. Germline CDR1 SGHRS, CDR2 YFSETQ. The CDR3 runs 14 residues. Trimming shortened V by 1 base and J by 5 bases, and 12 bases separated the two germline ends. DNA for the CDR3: TGCGCCAGCAGCTTGACTACCTACGGCGAGACCCAGTACTTC. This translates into CASSLTTYGETQYF.

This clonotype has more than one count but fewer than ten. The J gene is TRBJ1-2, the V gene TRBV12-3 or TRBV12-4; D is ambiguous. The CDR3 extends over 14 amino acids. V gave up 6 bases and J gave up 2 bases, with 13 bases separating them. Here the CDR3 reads CASSLAWRNYGYTF. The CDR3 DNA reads TGTGCCAGCAGCCTTGCATGGCGGAACTATGGCTACACCTTC.

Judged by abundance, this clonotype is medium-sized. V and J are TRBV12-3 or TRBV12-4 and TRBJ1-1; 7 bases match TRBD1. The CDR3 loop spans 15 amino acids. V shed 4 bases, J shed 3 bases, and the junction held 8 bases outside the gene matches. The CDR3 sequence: CASSSYIDRDTEAFF. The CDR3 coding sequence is TGTGCCAGCAGTTCGTATATAGACAGGGACACTGAAGCTTTCTTT.

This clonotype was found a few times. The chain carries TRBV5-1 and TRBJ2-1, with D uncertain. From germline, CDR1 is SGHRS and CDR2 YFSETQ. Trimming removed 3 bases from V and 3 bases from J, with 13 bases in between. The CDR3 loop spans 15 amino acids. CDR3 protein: CASSSHDWNYNEQFF. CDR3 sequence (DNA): TGCGCCAGCAGCTCCCATGACTGGAACTACAATGAGCAGTTCTTC.

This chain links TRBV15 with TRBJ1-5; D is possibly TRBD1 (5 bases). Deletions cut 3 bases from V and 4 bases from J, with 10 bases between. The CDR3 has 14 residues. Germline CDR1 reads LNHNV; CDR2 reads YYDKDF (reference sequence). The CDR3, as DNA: TGTGCCACCAGCAGCCGGGACGGGAATCAGCCCCAGCATTTT. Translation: CATSSRDGNQPQHF.

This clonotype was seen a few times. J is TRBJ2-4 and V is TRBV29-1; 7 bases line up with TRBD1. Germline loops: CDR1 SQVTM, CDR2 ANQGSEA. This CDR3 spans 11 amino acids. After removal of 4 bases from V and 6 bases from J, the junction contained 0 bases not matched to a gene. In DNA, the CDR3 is TGCAGCGTTGGGGACAGAAACATTCAGTACTTC. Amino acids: CSVGDRNIQYF.

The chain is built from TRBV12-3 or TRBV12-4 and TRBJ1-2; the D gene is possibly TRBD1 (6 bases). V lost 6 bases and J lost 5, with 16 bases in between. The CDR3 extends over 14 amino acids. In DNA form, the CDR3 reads TGTGCCAGCAGACCATGGACAGACTTATATGGCTACACCTTC. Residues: CASRPWTDLYGYTF.

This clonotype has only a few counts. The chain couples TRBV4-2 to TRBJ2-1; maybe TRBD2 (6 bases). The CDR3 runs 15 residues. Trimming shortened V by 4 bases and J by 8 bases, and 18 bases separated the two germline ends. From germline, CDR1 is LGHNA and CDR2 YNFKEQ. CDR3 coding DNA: TGTGCCAGCAGCCCCCACTGGCGGGGCCTGGATGAGCAGTTCTTC. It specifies CASSPHWRGLDEQFF.

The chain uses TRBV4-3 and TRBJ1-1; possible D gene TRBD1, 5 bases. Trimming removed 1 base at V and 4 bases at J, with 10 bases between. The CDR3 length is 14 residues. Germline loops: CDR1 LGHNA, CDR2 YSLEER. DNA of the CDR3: TGCGCCAGCAGCCAAGGGGGGTTTAGCACTGAAGCTTTCTTT. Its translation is CASSQGGFSTEAFF.

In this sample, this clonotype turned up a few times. CDR3 in amino acids: CASSLSPGEPDTQYF. The CDR3 DNA reads TGCGCCAGCAGCTTGTCCCCGGGGGAACCAGATACGCAGTATTTT. The chain is built from TRBV5-1 and TRBJ2-3; perhaps TRBD2 as D (6 bases). The CDR3 runs to 15 residues. Germline V CDR1 and CDR2: SGHRS, YFSETQ. Trimming removed 1 base at V and 4 bases at J, with 13 bases between.

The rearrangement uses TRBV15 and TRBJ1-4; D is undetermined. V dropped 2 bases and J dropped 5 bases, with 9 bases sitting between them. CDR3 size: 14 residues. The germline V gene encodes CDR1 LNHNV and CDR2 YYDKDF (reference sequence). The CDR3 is CATSRLRPNEKLFF. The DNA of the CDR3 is TGTGCCACCAGCAGACTCAGACCAAATGAAAAACTGTTTTTT.

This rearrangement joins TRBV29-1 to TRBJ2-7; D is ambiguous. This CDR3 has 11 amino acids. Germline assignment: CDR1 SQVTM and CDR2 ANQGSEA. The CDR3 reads CSAWLSYEQYF. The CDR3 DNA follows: TGCAGTGCCTGGCTCTCCTACGAGCAGTACTTC.